This T cell receptor beta chain was obtained from a study of CD8+CD57+ T cells in acquired aplastic anemia. Genomic DNA was employed as the template in profiling TCR beta VDJ and CDR3. TCRdb reprocessed the reads with MiXCR, giving one entry per CDR3 protein. The table lists about 240,000 distinct CDR3 sequences, approximately 50% of them singletons. It was patients with CD8+CD57+ cell expansion by flow cytometry who were chosen for sequencing. The V gene's germline CDR1 is SEHNR and CDR2 FQNEAQ (reference sequence). The CDR3 contains 19 residues. With V trimmed by 3 bases and J by 0 bases, 13 bases remained unmatched.

The rearrangement joins TRBV7-9 to TRBJ1-1; 10 bases line up with TRBD1. The source material was sorted CD4+, CD8+, or CD8+CD57+ T cells (not recorded which) from PBMCs. This sequence originates from a human donor with aplastic anemia. The CDR3 spells CASSFRARDRGIMNTEAFF. CDR3 bases: TGTGCCAGCAGCTTTCGGGCTCGGGACAGGGGAATCATGAACACTGAAGCTTTCTTT.